This T cell receptor (beta chain) emerged from a study of cytomegalovirus exposure and HLA in healthy donors. Study-level findings and limits: Some V segments, TRBV6-2 and TRBV6-3 among them, were indistinguishable and were therefore excluded. Serostatus for CMV was the only available immune exposure information. DRB1 had the most TCR associations and HLA-C the fewest, a later analysis found, with rates varying by HLA locus. Later work found most CMV-associated TCR beta chains apparently HLA-restricted.

This clone showed up just a few times. Its antigen is still unknown. The germline gives CDR1 MDHEN, CDR2 SYDVKM. The CDR3 loop spans 14 amino acids. V lost 8 bases to trimming and J lost 8 bases, with 19 bases between them. Vbeta (60) and Jbeta (13) primers were used in the PCR. The method was immunoSEQ multiplex PCR; TCRdb's version includes in-frame clones alone and lacks a portion of them. Among around 140,000 clones listed, 77% were seen once. What was sequenced was PBMCs. V and J are TRBV28 and TRBJ2-1; D possibly corresponds to TRBD2 (7 bases). This sequence originates from a woman aged 60-75 years in good health and CMV-seronegative. The CDR3 region is CASGGAGVSDEQFF. In nucleotides, the CDR3 is TGTGCCAGCGGGGGGGCTGGCGTTTCTGATGAGCAGTTCTTC.